A selection of T cell receptor beta chains follows, all from one sample in a study of blood T cell repertoires in COVID-19. Repertoires were generated with immunoSEQ multiplex PCR, while TCRdb's copy carries only in-frame clones and drops some. Of roughly 200,000 clones in the sample, about nine tenths were seen once. The sample taken for sequencing was PBMCs or T cells enriched from blood (not recorded which). The receptors were sampled from a woman in her forties or fifties in a cohort exposed to, infected with or recovered from COVID-19 (not recorded which). Each CDR3 is given with its conserved first and last residue. A D gene is named only where the DNA matches it firmly. Not all rows give a size; the values are once, few, many and, for expanded clones, a class.

j_gene: TRBJ2-2
d_gene: TRBD2
abundance: NA
v_gene: TRBV6-6
CDR3nt: TGTGCCAGCAGTCGCAGGGGAGCGGGGGAGCACCCACCCGCGAACACCGGGGAGCTGTTTTTT
CDR3aa: CASSRRGAGEHPPANTGELFF

j_gene: TRBJ2-7
d_gene: TRBD1
abundance: few
v_gene: TRBV4-1
CDR3nt: TGCGCCAGCAAGAGGGGGCCCTCGGGCCACGAGCAGTACTTC
CDR3aa: CASKRGPSGHEQYF

j_gene: TRBJ1-1
d_gene: TRBD1
abundance: NA
v_gene: TRBV19
CDR3nt: TGTGCCAGTAGTAGACAGGGGCTGGGAGGCACTGAAGCTTTCTTT
CDR3aa: CASSRQGLGGTEAFF

j_gene: TRBJ1-1
d_gene: NA
abundance: few
v_gene: TRBV28
CDR3nt: TGTGCCAGCAGCCTGGGACAAAACACTGAAGCTTTCTTT
CDR3aa: CASSLGQNTEAFF

j_gene: TRBJ2-2
d_gene: NA
abundance: NA
v_gene: TRBV29-1
CDR3nt: TGCAGCGTTGTCGGCTTGGGCCTCGGGGAGCTGTTTTTT
CDR3aa: CSVVGLGLGELFF

j_gene: TRBJ2-7
d_gene: TRBD1
abundance: NA
v_gene: TRBV19
CDR3nt: TGTGCCAGTAGTTTGGGACAGGTGACCGAGCAGTACTTC
CDR3aa: CASSLGQVTEQYF

j_gene: TRBJ1-5
d_gene: TRBD1
abundance: few
v_gene: TRBV4-2
CDR3nt: TGTGCCAGCAGCCCCGGGACAGGGGCTCAGCCCCAGCATTTT
CDR3aa: CASSPGTGAQPQHF

j_gene: TRBJ2-1
d_gene: NA
abundance: NA
v_gene: TRBV7-2
CDR3nt: TGTGCCAGCAGTGGTCCCTCCGGGAGCCCCTACAATGAGCAGTTCTTC
CDR3aa: CASSGPSGSPYNEQFF

j_gene: TRBJ1-2
d_gene: TRBD1
abundance: NA
v_gene: TRBV5-1
CDR3nt: TGCGCCAGCAGCCCGGGACAGGGGCCCAACTATGGCTACACCTTC
CDR3aa: CASSPGQGPNYGYTF

j_gene: TRBJ2-3
d_gene: NA
abundance: NA
v_gene: TRBV7-3
CDR3nt: TGTGCCAGCAGCTTAACGTCTGCCAAGGACAGAATCACAGATACGCAGTATTTT
CDR3aa: CASSLTSAKDRITDTQYF

j_gene: TRBJ2-7
d_gene: NA
abundance: few
v_gene: TRBV7-9
CDR3nt: TGTGCCAGCAGCTTTTCCGGGACACATTACGAGCAGTACTTC
CDR3aa: CASSFSGTHYEQYF

j_gene: TRBJ2-7
d_gene: NA
abundance: NA
v_gene: TRBV4-3
CDR3nt: TGCGCCAGCAGCCAAGAAAGTAGCTCCTACGAGCAGTACTTC
CDR3aa: CASSQESSSYEQYF

j_gene: TRBJ2-5
d_gene: NA
abundance: few
v_gene: TRBV24-1
CDR3nt: TGTGCCACCAGTGACCGGCTTGGGGCCGTTGGGGCCCAAGAGACCCAGTACTTC
CDR3aa: CATSDRLGAVGAQETQYF

j_gene: TRBJ1-4
d_gene: TRBD1
abundance: NA
v_gene: TRBV9
CDR3nt: TGTGCCAGCAGCGCCGGACAGGGGGCTACTAATGAAAAACTGTTTTTT
CDR3aa: CASSAGQGATNEKLFF

j_gene: TRBJ2-1
d_gene: NA
abundance: NA
v_gene: TRBV7-3
CDR3nt: TGTGCCAGCAGCTCCATTCCAGGGGCCACCTACAATGAGCAGTTCTTC
CDR3aa: CASSSIPGATYNEQFF